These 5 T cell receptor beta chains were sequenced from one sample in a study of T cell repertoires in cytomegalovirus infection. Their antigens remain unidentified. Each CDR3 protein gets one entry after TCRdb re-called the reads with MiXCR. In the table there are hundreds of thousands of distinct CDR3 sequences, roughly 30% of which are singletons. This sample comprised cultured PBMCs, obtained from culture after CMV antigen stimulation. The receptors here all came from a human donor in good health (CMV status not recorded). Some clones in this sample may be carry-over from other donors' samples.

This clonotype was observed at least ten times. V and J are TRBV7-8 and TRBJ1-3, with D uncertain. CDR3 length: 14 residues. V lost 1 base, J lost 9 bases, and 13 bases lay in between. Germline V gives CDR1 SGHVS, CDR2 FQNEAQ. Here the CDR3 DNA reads TGTGCCAGCAGCTTAGAAAGCCGGTACAGCACCATATATTTT. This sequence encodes CASSLESRYSTIYF.

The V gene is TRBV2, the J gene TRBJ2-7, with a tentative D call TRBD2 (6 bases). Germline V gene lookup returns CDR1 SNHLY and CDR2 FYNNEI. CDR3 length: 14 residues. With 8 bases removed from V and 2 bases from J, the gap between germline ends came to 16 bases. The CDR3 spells CASANRDFTYEQYF. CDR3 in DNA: TGTGCCAGCGCCAACCGGGACTTTACCTACGAGCAGTACTTC.

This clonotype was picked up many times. The CDR3 region is CASSPGGAQYF. The CDR3 coding sequence is TGTGCCAGCTCACCTGGCGGAGCGCAGTATTTT. The chain combines TRBV7-2 with TRBJ2-3; D uncertain. Germline CDR1 and CDR2: SGHTA and FQGNSA. The V end lost 8 bases, the J end lost 10 bases, and 13 bases lay between the germline ends. There are 11 residues in the CDR3.

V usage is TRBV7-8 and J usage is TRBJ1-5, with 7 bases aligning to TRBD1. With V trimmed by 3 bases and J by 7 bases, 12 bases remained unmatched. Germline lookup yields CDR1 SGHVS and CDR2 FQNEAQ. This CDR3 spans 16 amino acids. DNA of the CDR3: TGTGCCAGCAGCTTGATACAAAGGACAGGCGGACAGCCCCAGCATTTT. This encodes CASSLIQRTGGQPQHF.

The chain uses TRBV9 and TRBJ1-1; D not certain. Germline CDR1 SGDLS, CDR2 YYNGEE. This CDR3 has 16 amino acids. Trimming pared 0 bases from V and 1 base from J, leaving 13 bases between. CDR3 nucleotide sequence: TGTGCCAGCAGCGTAGCTAGCGGCGGTGAGAACACTGAAGCTTTCTTT. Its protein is CASSVASGGENTEAFF.